Below are 9 T cell receptor beta chains sequenced from a single sample in a study of blood T cell repertoires in COVID-19. Method: immunoSEQ multiplex PCR; TCRdb's copy keeps in-frame clones and lacks some. The table lists more than 200,000 clones, approximately 86% of them singletons. Specimen: peripheral blood. Every receptor here comes from a woman in her sixties or seventies with COVID-19, enrolled during active disease.

This chain connects TRBV30 to TRBJ1-5; the D gene is possibly TRBD1 (5 bases). Germline V lookup: CDR1 GTSNPN, CDR2 SVGIG (reference sequence). CDR3 size: 14 residues. Deletions cut 2 bases from V and 6 bases from J, with 14 bases between. The CDR3 DNA reads TGTGCCTGGAGTCCAGCCAGTAGGGGTCAGCCCCAGCATTTT. This codes for CAWSPASRGQPQHF.

This sequence joins TRBV28 and TRBJ1-1; 8 nucleotides align to TRBD1. The CDR3 contains 17 residues. Trimming removed 6 bases from V and 3 bases from J; junction bases left unmatched: 15. CDR1 and CDR2 (germline): MDHEN, SYDVKM. CDR3 nucleotide sequence: TGTGCCAGCAGGGGATGGACAGGGACGGGGGGAGACACTGAAGCTTTCTTT. Translation gives CASRGWTGTGGDTEAFF.

This clone was seen just once. V usage is TRBV6-2 or TRBV6-3 and J usage is TRBJ2-1; no definite D call. Germline CDR1 MNHEY, CDR2 SVGEGT. The CDR3 has 18 amino acids. The V end lost 6 bases, the J end lost 1 base, and 22 bases lay between the germline ends. CDR3 bases: TGTGCCAGCAGCACTAACACCGTGCCTGGGTCATCCTACAATGAGCAGTTCTTC. Its protein is CASSTNTVPGSSYNEQFF.

The chain has TRBV20-1 and TRBJ2-7; a weak D match, TRBD2 (5 bases). The germline V gene encodes CDR1 DFQATT and CDR2 SNEGSKA (reference sequence). The germline V and J ends were trimmed by 6 bases and 3 bases, with 9 bases remaining between them. This CDR3 spans 11 amino acids. The CDR3 region is CSAKADYEQYF. The CDR3 DNA reads TGCAGTGCCAAAGCGGACTACGAGCAGTACTTC.

The chain couples TRBV6-2 or TRBV6-3 to TRBJ2-6; D unresolved. CDR3 size: 15 residues. V was clipped by 6 bases and J by 1 base, with 10 bases between them. CDR1 is MNHEY, CDR2 SVGEGT, per germline. The CDR3 reads CASSSTLSGANVLTF. The DNA for the CDR3 is TGTGCCAGCAGCTCGACTCTTTCTGGGGCCAACGTCCTGACTTTC.

This clone has only one observation. The chain links TRBV6-2 or TRBV6-3 to TRBJ2-2, with 9 nucleotides matching TRBD1. CDR3 size: 16 residues. Germline V lookup: CDR1 MNHEY, CDR2 SVGEGT. J gave up 5 bases and V 0 bases, and 4 bases lay outside the gene matches. The CDR3 DNA follows: TGTGCCAGCAGTTACTCGGACAGGGGCCCGACCGGGGAGCTGTTTTTT. Encoded protein: CASSYSDRGPTGELFF.

This rearrangement joins TRBV4-3 to TRBJ1-2, with D possibly TRBD1 on 5 matching bases. There are 15 residues in the CDR3. Germline loops: CDR1 LGHNA, CDR2 YSLEER. V lost 0 bases and J 8 bases, leaving 16 bases between the germline ends. This CDR3 is CASSQDRGEVSGYTF. CDR3 sequence (DNA): TGCGCCAGCAGCCAAGATCGGGGGGAGGTGAGCGGCTACACCTTC.

In its sample, this clone was seen once. The chain has TRBV6-5 and TRBJ2-7; 7 nucleotides agree with TRBD1. With 6 bases clipped from V and 3 bases from J, the junction kept 5 bases outside the gene matches. The CDR3 contains 13 residues. Germline values: CDR1 MNHEY, CDR2 SVGAGI. The chain's CDR3 is CASSWDRDYEQYF. CDR3 sequence (DNA): TGTGCCAGCAGCTGGGACAGAGACTACGAGCAGTACTTC.

As regards this clone: One junction end does not reproduce the germline sequence, and a read error may be involved. Other DNA sequences of this sample code for an identical CDR3. J is TRBJ2-2 and V is TRBV19; a possible D gene is TRBD1 (6 bases). The CDR3 runs 14 residues. Germline V gene sequence: CDR1 LNHDA, CDR2 SQIVND (reference sequence). CDR3: CATSRGHNTGELFF. CDR3 sequence (DNA): TGCGCCACCAGTAGGGGACACAACACCGGGGAGCTGTTTTTT.